This paragraph covers one TCR beta chain sequence. The antigen remains undetermined. Regulatory T cells were sorted as CD4+CD25hiCD127low/negative. The data originate from a study of B cell selection in AIRE deficiency. Points from the study as a whole: Roughly 31% of healthy-shared Treg sequences were found among patient Tconv cells.

Authors' processing steps: Patients' Tregs yielded around 60,000 distinct TCRbeta sequences; donors' about 9.6x10^4. The data were produced by immunoSEQ multiplex PCR, yet TCRdb's version contains in-frame clones alone and is incomplete. V and J calls and clone size follow that table, whereas D and trimming were derived from the DNA. The table lists around 14,000 clones, approximately 94% of them singletons, with more than 1% in the top ten. Germline V lookup: CDR1 MNHGY, CDR2 SVAAGI. V lost 4 bases to trimming and J lost 8 bases, with 8 bases between them. CDR3 length equals 11 residues. The specimen was Tregs sorted from PBMCs. This chain joins TRBV6-9 and TRBJ1-1; D not resolved. The TCR originated in a human donor with AIRE deficiency. The DNA for the CDR3 is TGTGCCAGCAGTTTTGGACGGGAAGCTTTCTTT. Residues: CASSFGREAFF.